These T cell receptor beta chains were read from a single sample in a study of blood T cell repertoires in COVID-19. Profiling relied on immunoSEQ multiplex PCR, and the TCRdb table lists in-frame clones only, not all of them. The sample shows 60,000 to 90,000 clones, around 72% of them seen only once. The sample consisted of peripheral blood. These receptors were collected from a human donor with acute or convalescent COVID-19. The donor label of this sample is uncertain. The CDR3 runs from the conserved cysteine through the conserved F or W. D genes are given only for firm matches. The listing skips clone size in some rows; elsewhere it reads once, few, many or a size class.

>.|TRBV12-3/TRBV12-4|.|TRBJ2-1
CASSQREINEQFF
TGTGCCAGCAGCCAACGGGAAATCAATGAGCAGTTCTTC
>.|TRBV20-1|few|TRBJ1-5
CSASYGNQPQHF
TGCAGTGCTAGTTATGGCAATCAGCCCCAGCATTTT
>TRBD2|TRBV6-6|.|TRBJ2-2
CASSEGLAVTGELFF
TGTGCCAGCAGTGAGGGACTAGCGGTCACCGGGGAGCTGTTTTTT
>TRBD2|TRBV7-2|once|TRBJ2-3
CASSPGTSDRTDTQYF
TGTGCCAGCAGCCCTGGGACTAGCGACCGCACAGATACGCAGTATTTT
>.|TRBV25-1|.|TRBJ1-4
CASSEIRVGEKLFF
TGTGCCAGCAGTGAAATCAGGGTCGGGGAAAAACTGTTTTTT
>TRBD1|TRBV9|.|TRBJ2-7
CASSVDPGAGGMGEQYF
TGTGCCAGCAGCGTAGACCCCGGGGCAGGGGGCATGGGTGAGCAGTACTTC
>TRBD2|TRBV3-1/TRBV3-2|.|TRBJ2-7
CASSQEGVEGGSDEQYF
TGTGCCAGCAGCCAAGAAGGGGTGGAGGGAGGGTCCGACGAGCAGTACTTC
>.|TRBV6-2/TRBV6-3|.|TRBJ2-7
CASSNQGRSSYEQYF
TGTGCCAGCAGTAACCAGGGCAGGTCCTCCTACGAGCAGTACTTC
>.|TRBV11-2|.|TRBJ1-1
CASSESQGPGTEAFF
TGTGCCAGCAGCGAGAGCCAGGGGCCCGGCACTGAAGCTTTCTTT
>.|TRBV28|once|TRBJ2-7
CASSLWVGGNSYEQYF
TGTGCCAGCAGTTTATGGGTGGGGGGAAACTCCTACGAGCAGTACTTC
>.|TRBV18|once|TRBJ2-1
CASSQSPTLNEQFF
TGTGCCAGCTCACAGAGTCCCACCCTCAATGAGCAGTTCTTC
>TRBD2|TRBV2|.|TRBJ2-2
CASSEISLAGVSTGELFF
TGTGCCAGCAGTGAAATAAGTCTAGCGGGAGTAAGCACCGGGGAGCTGTTTTTT
>TRBD1|TRBV5-4|.|TRBJ2-3
CASSLGWGQGDTDTQYF
TGTGCCAGCAGCTTGGGGTGGGGACAGGGGGACACAGATACGCAGTATTTT
>TRBD1|TRBV5-1|.|TRBJ2-7
CASSSTGGGYEQYF
TGCGCCAGCAGCTCGACAGGGGGCGGCTACGAGCAGTACTTC
>TRBD2|TRBV14|.|TRBJ2-1
CASSQGLAGGPWNEQFF
TGTGCCAGCAGCCAAGGACTAGCGGGAGGGCCGTGGAATGAGCAGTTCTTC
>TRBD2|TRBV11-2|.|TRBJ2-7
CASTIVSGSGGEQYF
TGTGCCAGCACTATAGTGAGCGGGAGCGGTGGGGAGCAGTACTTC
>TRBD1|TRBV5-1|.|TRBJ1-1
CASSRDRPNTEAFF
TGCGCCAGCAGCAGGGACAGACCGAACACTGAAGCTTTCTTT
>TRBD2|TRBV28|once|TRBJ2-1
CASSQLAGLIYEQFF
TGTGCCAGCAGCCAACTAGCGGGGCTTATATATGAGCAGTTCTTC
>TRBD1|TRBV28|.|TRBJ1-6
CASSFDWTGGGSPLHF
TGTGCCAGCAGTTTCGACTGGACAGGGGGCGGTTCACCCCTCCACTTT
>TRBD1|TRBV5-4|.|TRBJ1-2
CASSYLGQGTSNYGYTF
TGTGCCAGCAGCTACCTGGGACAGGGAACTTCTAACTATGGCTACACCTTC
>.|TRBV4-1|.|TRBJ1-3
CASSQDGARQSTIYF
TGCGCCAGCAGCCAAGATGGGGCCCGACAGAGTACCATATATTTT
>TRBD1|TRBV5-1|few|TRBJ1-2
CASSVGTGGDYGYTF
TGCGCCAGCAGCGTCGGGACAGGGGGCGACTATGGCTACACCTTC
>TRBD1|TRBV30|.|TRBJ2-3
CAWSGTGGEDTQYF
TGTGCCTGGAGTGGGACAGGGGGCGAAGATACGCAGTATTTT
>.|TRBV3-1/TRBV3-2|.|TRBJ1-3
CASSQGTDAGNTIYF
TGTGCCAGCAGCCAAGGGACAGACGCTGGAAACACCATATATTTT
>.|TRBV5-1|once|TRBJ2-1
CASHTSPNIYEQFF
TGCGCCAGCCATACTAGCCCTAACATCTATGAGCAGTTCTTC
>TRBD1|TRBV2|few|TRBJ1-5
CASSAGGQNQPQHF
TGTGCCAGCAGTGCAGGGGGGCAGAATCAGCCCCAGCATTTT
>TRBD1|TRBV14|.|TRBJ2-3
CASSRILGQGPDTQYF
TGTGCCAGCAGCCGGATATTAGGACAGGGACCAGATACGCAGTATTTT
>TRBD1|TRBV30|.|TRBJ2-1
CAWSLDRGSYNEQFF
TGTGCCTGGAGCCTAGACAGGGGATCCTACAATGAGCAGTTCTTC
>TRBD2|TRBV10-2|.|TRBJ2-7
CASTTSGKSSYEQYF
TGCGCCAGCACCACTAGCGGGAAAAGCTCCTACGAGCAGTACTTC
>.|TRBV7-3|.|TRBJ1-5
CASSSGGGGNQPQHF
TGTGCCAGCAGCTCTGGGGGAGGGGGCAATCAGCCCCAGCATTTT
>.|TRBV19|few|TRBJ1-1
CASSDTLNTEAFF
TGTGCCAGTAGCGACACCCTGAACACTGAAGCTTTCTTT
>TRBD2|TRBV3-1/TRBV3-2|.|TRBJ2-5
CASSQIAGGGTQYF
TGTGCCAGCAGCCAGATAGCGGGGGGAGGGACCCAGTACTTC
>.|TRBV5-6|.|TRBJ1-6
CASSLSTGPLHF
TGTGCCAGCAGCTTGTCGACGGGGCCCCTCCACTTT
>TRBD2|TRBV13|once|TRBJ2-5
CASSLGLGLAGEETQYF
TGTGCCAGCAGCTTAGGACTGGGACTAGCGGGGGAAGAGACCCAGTACTTC
>.|TRBV5-1|.|TRBJ1-4
CASSLAGQGEKLFF
TGCGCCAGCAGCTTGGCCGGGCAGGGGGAAAAACTGTTTTTT
>TRBD1|TRBV7-2|.|TRBJ2-2
CASSYRQGTGELFF
TGTGCCAGCTCTTACCGACAGGGGACCGGGGAGCTGTTTTTT
>TRBD1|TRBV4-3|.|TRBJ2-3
CASSQATDRGRTDTQYF
TGCGCCAGCAGCCAGGCCACGGACAGGGGGCGGACAGATACGCAGTATTTT
>.|TRBV6-5|.|TRBJ1-4
CASTRGGTNEKLFF
TGTGCCAGCACCCGAGGGGGAACTAATGAAAAACTGTTTTTT
>.|TRBV28|.|TRBJ1-1
CASNDPVRVEAFF
TGTGCCAGCAACGATCCGGTACGGGTTGAAGCTTTCTTT
>TRBD2|TRBV10-3|.|TRBJ2-1
CAISDMAGGPFNEQFF
TGTGCCATCAGTGATATGGCGGGAGGGCCCTTTAATGAGCAGTTCTTC
>.|TRBV9|.|TRBJ1-6
CASSVDAGLHHNSPLHF
TGTGCCAGCAGCGTAGACGCGGGGCTTCACCATAATTCACCCCTCCACTTT
>.|TRBV5-1|.|TRBJ2-5
CASSFIRPQETQYF
TGCGCCAGCAGCTTTATCAGGCCTCAAGAGACCCAGTACTTC
>.|TRBV12-5|few|TRBJ1-1
CASGPSGGTEAFF
TGTGCTAGTGGTCCCTCGGGGGGCACTGAAGCTTTCTTT
>.|TRBV5-1|few|TRBJ1-6
CASSFEGDNSPLHF
TGCGCCAGCAGCTTTGAAGGGGATAATTCACCCCTCCACTTT
>TRBD2|TRBV6-2/TRBV6-3|.|TRBJ2-1
CASSPGTSGKGEQFF
TGTGCCAGCAGCCCTGGGACTAGCGGGAAAGGTGAGCAGTTCTTC
>.|TRBV2|.|TRBJ1-1
CASHLTGGTEAFF
TGTGCCAGCCACCTAACCGGAGGTACTGAAGCTTTCTTT
>.|TRBV28|.|TRBJ2-3
CASRTPPTDTQYF
TGTGCCAGCAGAACACCACCCACAGATACGCAGTATTTT
>.|TRBV28|many|TRBJ1-1
CASSLRRDHTEAFF
TGTGCCAGCAGTTTAAGGCGGGACCACACTGAAGCTTTCTTT
>.|TRBV28|.|TRBJ2-7
CASSLSAVRPPYEQYF
TGTGCCAGCAGTTTAAGCGCCGTTAGGCCACCCTACGAGCAGTACTTC
>TRBD1|TRBV28|.|TRBJ1-5
CASSRDRNQPQHF
TGTGCCAGCAGCCGGGACAGGAATCAGCCCCAGCATTTT
>.|TRBV15|.|TRBJ1-2
CATSRDLQAGYTF
TGTGCCACCAGCAGAGATCTACAGGCCGGCTACACCTTC
>.|TRBV18|.|TRBJ2-5
CASSPIQETQYF
TGTGCCAGCTCACCTATCCAAGAGACCCAGTACTTC
>.|TRBV9|once|TRBJ2-3
CASTEVGTDTQYF
TGTGCCAGCACCGAAGTAGGCACAGATACGCAGTATTTT
>.|TRBV2|.|TRBJ2-5
CASRIGSLGTQYF
TGTGCCAGCAGGATCGGGTCACTGGGGACCCAGTACTTC
>.|TRBV18|once|TRBJ2-6
CASSKTRQVHLSGANVLTF
TGTGCCAGCTCAAAAACCCGACAGGTCCATCTCTCTGGGGCCAACGTCCTGACTTTC
>.|TRBV24-1|once|TRBJ2-2
CATSDLSGYGTGELFF
TGTGCCACCAGTGATTTGTCCGGGTATGGAACCGGGGAGCTGTTTTTT